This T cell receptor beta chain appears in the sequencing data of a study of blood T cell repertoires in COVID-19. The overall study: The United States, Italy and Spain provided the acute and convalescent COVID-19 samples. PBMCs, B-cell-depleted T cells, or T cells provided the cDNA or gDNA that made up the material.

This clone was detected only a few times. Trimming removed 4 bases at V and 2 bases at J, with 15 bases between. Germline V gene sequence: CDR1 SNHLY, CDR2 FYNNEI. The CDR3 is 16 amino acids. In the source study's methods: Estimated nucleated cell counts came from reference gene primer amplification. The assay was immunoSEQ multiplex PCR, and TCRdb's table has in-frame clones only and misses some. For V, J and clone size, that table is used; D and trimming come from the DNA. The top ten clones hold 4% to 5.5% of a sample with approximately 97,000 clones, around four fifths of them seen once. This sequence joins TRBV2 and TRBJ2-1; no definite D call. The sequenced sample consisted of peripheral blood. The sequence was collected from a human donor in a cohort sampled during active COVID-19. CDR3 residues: CASSVLAILTYNEQFF. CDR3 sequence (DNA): TGTGCCAGCAGTGTCTTGGCAATCTTAACCTACAATGAGCAGTTCTTC.